This TCR beta chain was sequenced for a study of T-cell memory formation after mild COVID-19 (dated by TCRdb to about 2021). About the study as a whole: Most TCR sequence clusters were specific to one of the two donors. T-cell clones expanding and contracting after mild COVID-19 in two donors were tracked by longitudinal TCRalpha and TCRbeta repertoire sequencing. Two young, previously healthy adult volunteers, one female and one male, were included in the cohort. Study-wide findings and limitations: The second-wave clones that peaked on day 37 were not confirmed to be SARS-CoV-2 specific. Contracting CD4+ clones appeared mostly in the CM and EM memory subsets, whereas CD8+ clones were enriched in EMRA. Only two mild cases were covered in the study, and larger cohorts including severe cases with pre-infection samples were considered necessary. Balanced CD4/CD8 phenotypes were observed for clones contracting from day 15 to 85, whereas a bias towards CD4+ was observed for a second wave of clones expanding from day 15 to 37. The detection of some responding clones in pre-infection memory suggests that pre-existing cross-reactive memory T cells joined the SARS-CoV-2 response.

Sequencing was performed on an Illumina NovaSeq 6000. TCRalpha and TCRbeta cDNA libraries were constructed by 5'RACE with constant-segment primers, with sample barcodes and unique molecular identifiers being introduced. RNA was extracted from every sample with Trizol reagent. Library amplification was performed in two PCR steps, and a second sample barcode and Illumina TruSeq adapters were introduced in the second step. Sequencing of the libraries was done on an Illumina NovaSeq, producing 2 x 150 bp paired-end reads. Per the source publication's procedure: Demultiplexing of reads and collapsing into UMI-guided consensus sequences were performed with migec v1.2.7. Using mixcr v2.1.11, the UMI consensuses were aligned to TRA and TRB V and J templates and assembled into clonotypes. Clonotypes were classified as expanded or contracted when called significant by both edgeR and NoisET, with noise models trained on biological replicates. For edgeR calls, the cutoffs were a false discovery rate-adjusted p below 0.01 and a log2 fold-change threshold of 1. As an exploratory analysis of dynamics, PCA with hierarchical clustering was applied to max-normalized trajectories of the 1000 most abundant clonotypes. Separately sequenced CD4+ and CD8+ repertoires were used to assign the CD4 or CD8 phenotype of responding clones. TCRdb took the public reads, trimmed them with fastp at Q25, ran MiXCR for clone calling and kept in-frame beta chains. All rows with the same CDR3 protein become a single entry with the most common DNA and genes. These V and J calls rely on TCRdb rather than the paper's analysis. The sample contains 430,000 or so distinct CDR3 sequences, roughly 25% of them found a single time. Clones ranked in the top ten supply roughly an eighth of the sample.

Ficoll-Paque density gradient centrifugation was the method used to isolate PBMCs. About this clonotype itself: Its antigen is currently not known. No base quality values were provided; no much bigger clone lies one nucleotide off.

CDR1 KGHSH and CDR2 LQKENI were looked up in the germline V gene. Measured from the cysteine to the phenylalanine, the CDR3 is 13 residues long. The CDR3 DNA has 39 bases and is translated from base 1. The chain uses TRBV18 and TRBJ2-1; the D segment cannot be called with confidence. The closer fit of TRBJ2-7 to the DNA end suggests the J call may be wrong. The source of this sequence is an adult woman who had mild COVID-19 (a few samples of this study predate the infection). The sample titles of this study are shuffled in the database, so cell type and time point are left out; the donor was told from shared clones. The sequenced material came from PBMCs or a T cell subset sorted from them (not recorded which). The sequenced DNA is TGTGCCAGCTCATATGACGCTTCCTACGAGCAGTACTTC. It specifies CASSYDASYEQYF.